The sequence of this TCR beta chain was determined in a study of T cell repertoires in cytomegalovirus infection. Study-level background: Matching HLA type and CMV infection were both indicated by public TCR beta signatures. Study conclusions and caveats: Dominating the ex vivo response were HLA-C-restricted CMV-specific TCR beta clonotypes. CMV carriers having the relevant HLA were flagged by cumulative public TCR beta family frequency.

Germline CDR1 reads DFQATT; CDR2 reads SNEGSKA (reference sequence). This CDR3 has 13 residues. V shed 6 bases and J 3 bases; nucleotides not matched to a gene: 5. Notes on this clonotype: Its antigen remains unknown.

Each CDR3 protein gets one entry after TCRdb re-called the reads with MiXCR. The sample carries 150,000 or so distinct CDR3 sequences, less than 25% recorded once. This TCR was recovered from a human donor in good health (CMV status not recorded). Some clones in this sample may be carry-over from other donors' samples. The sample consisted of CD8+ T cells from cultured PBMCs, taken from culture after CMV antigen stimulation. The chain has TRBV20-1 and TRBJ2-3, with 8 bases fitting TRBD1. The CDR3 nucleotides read TGCAGTGCATCGGACAGGGAAACAGATACGCAGTATTTT. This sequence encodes CSASDRETDTQYF.